This entry describes one T cell receptor (beta chain). Its specificity is not known. The data are from a study of blood T cells in healthy people across ages. For the study at large: Template switching captured about one barcoded beta molecule per two T cells. Broader study findings: Observed TCR beta diversity per million T cells went down as age went up. This fall followed a roughly linear course with age. Both higher diversity and more naive CD4+ cells marked long-lived donors when set against aged donors.

A sample-barcoded 5' primer and a J-beta primer mix were used in a second PCR of about 7 to 12 cycles. No fewer than 3 million CDR3-containing paired-end reads came from each sample. TCRdb re-derived calls from the 5' RACE reads in MiXCR, one entry per CDR3 protein. The sample records roughly 1,800,000 distinct CDR3 sequences, around half being singletons. What was sequenced was blood. The TCR comes from a woman in her thirties or forties in good health.

CDR3 amino acids: CASSQKDRVTEAFF. CDR3 nucleotide sequence: TGCGCCAGCAGCCAAAAGGACAGGGTCACTGAAGCTTTCTTT. V gene TRBV4-1 combines with J gene TRBJ1-1, with 8 nucleotides matching TRBD1. Germline CDR1 MGHRA, CDR2 YSYEKL. This CDR3 is built from 14 residues. The V and J ends lost 2 bases and 4 bases, in that order; junction bases with no gene match: 3.